This T cell receptor beta chain was recorded in a study of T cell responses to AZD1222 COVID-19 vaccine. Whole-study results and caveats: Two AZD1222 administrations were followed by greater Spike-specific TCR breadth and depth. Most donors were white British and more were female, and clonal diversity was possibly underestimated.

The table came from immunoSEQ multiplex PCR; TCRdb's copy has only in-frame clones and leaves some out. The table includes roughly 97,000 clones, around nine tenths detected once. The length of the CDR3 is 17 residues. Germline V gene data show CDR1 as SGDLS and CDR2 as YYNGEE. V lost 0 bases, J lost 3 bases, and 15 bases lay in between. Regarding this clone: The antigen is not known.

The chain combines TRBV9 with TRBJ1-4, with D hard to call. This clonotype originated in an adult in good health. The sample consisted of peripheral blood, taken on day 0 of AZD1222 vaccination. In DNA, the CDR3 is TGTGCCAGCAGCGTAGATAGCTTCCCAGGCCCTAATGAAAAACTGTTTTTT. Translated, it gives CASSVDSFPGPNEKLFF.